The rows below give T cell receptor beta chains drawn from one sample of a study of memory CD4+ T cells and cytomegalovirus serostatus. Produced via immunoSEQ multiplex PCR; TCRdb's table is partial and in-frame only. The sample holds about 64,000 clones; 75% to 80% are singletons and the top ten take about 1%. Sequenced material: memory CD4+ T cells from blood. These receptors all stem from an adult in good health and CMV-seronegative. Each CDR3 is given with its conserved first and last residue. The D gene is left open where the match is weak. The size of a clone is reported for some rows only, either as once, few or many, or as a class for expanded clones.

v_gene	abundance	j_gene	d_gene	CDR3aa	CDR3nt
TRBV7-7	-	TRBJ2-1	TRBD1	CASSLGGQGTHEQFF	TGTGCTAGCAGCTTAGGGGGACAGGGCACCCATGAGCAGTTCTTC
TRBV7-9	-	TRBJ2-1	TRBD1	CASSPRGSRDRHNEQFF	TGTGCCAGCAGCCCAAGGGGGTCCCGGGACAGGCACAATGAGCAGTTCTTC
TRBV29-1	-	TRBJ2-3	-	CSVEGGRTDTQYF	TGCAGCGTTGAAGGCGGTCGGACAGATACGCAGTATTTT
TRBV5-4	-	TRBJ2-1	TRBD2	CASNPASGSYNEQFF	TGTGCCAGCAACCCCGCTAGCGGGAGTTACAATGAGCAGTTCTTC
TRBV10-3	-	TRBJ2-1	-	CAISEYRGAELGNEQFF	TGTGCCATCAGTGAGTATAGGGGAGCGGAATTGGGGAATGAGCAGTTCTTC
TRBV7-2	few	TRBJ2-1	-	CASSARTTYNEQFF	TGTGCCAGCAGCGCACGGACTACCTACAATGAGCAGTTCTTC
TRBV11-2	-	TRBJ2-6	TRBD1	CASAPGQGALGANVLTF	TGTGCCAGCGCCCCGGGACAGGGGGCGCTTGGGGCCAACGTCCTGACTTTC
TRBV5-6	-	TRBJ2-2	-	CASNVGWDTGELFF	TGTGCCAGCAACGTGGGGTGGGACACCGGGGAGCTGTTTTTT
TRBV11-2	-	TRBJ2-3	-	CASSLVAKSTDTQYF	TGTGCCAGCAGCTTAGTTGCCAAAAGCACAGATACGCAGTATTTT
TRBV5-4	once	TRBJ2-2	-	CASSLGGFSTGELFF	TGTGCCAGCAGCTTGGGCGGGTTTTCGACCGGGGAGCTGTTTTTT
TRBV7-9	-	TRBJ2-5	TRBD1	CASSLGGQGGWETQYF	TGTGCCAGCAGCTTAGGTGGACAGGGGGGTTGGGAGACCCAGTACTTC
TRBV25-1	-	TRBJ1-1	-	CASSDPRFVNTEAFF	TGTGCCAGCAGTGACCCCAGGTTTGTGAACACTGAAGCTTTCTTT
TRBV2	once	TRBJ1-2	-	CASIPWQGGYGYTF	TGTGCCAGCATACCTTGGCAGGGTGGGTATGGCTACACCTTC
TRBV21-1	-	TRBJ2-3	-	CASSKTHFLEADTQYF	TGTGCCAGCAGCAAAACCCACTTCCTAGAGGCAGATACGCAGTATTTT
TRBV7-9	-	TRBJ2-2	-	CASSPHGTGELFF	TGTGCCAGCAGCCCCCACGGCACCGGGGAGCTGTTTTTT
TRBV2	-	TRBJ1-3	-	CASSEVPVGNTIYF	TGTGCCAGCAGTGAAGTCCCGGTAGGAAACACCATATATTTT
TRBV6-6	few	TRBJ1-5	-	CASSPANQPQHF	TGTGCCAGCAGCCCTGCGAATCAGCCCCAGCATTTT
TRBV27	-	TRBJ1-2	TRBD1	CASSLEQGASGYTF	TGTGCCAGCAGTTTAGAACAGGGGGCTTCTGGCTACACCTTC
TRBV30	-	TRBJ2-1	-	CAWSLALEQFF	TGTGCCTGGAGTCTAGCGCTTGAGCAGTTCTTC
TRBV2	-	TRBJ2-7	-	CASTTAVSSYEQYF	TGTGCCAGCACAACGGCAGTCAGCTCCTACGAGCAGTACTTC
TRBV5-1	-	TRBJ2-5	TRBD1	CASSFTSTGRETQYF	TGCGCCAGCAGCTTCACATCGACAGGGCGGGAGACCCAGTACTTC
TRBV7-9	-	TRBJ1-4	-	CASSLGGTSNEKLFF	TGTGCCAGCAGCTTAGGGGGGACGTCTAATGAAAAACTGTTTTTT
TRBV19	-	TRBJ1-4	-	CASSPQGFATNEKLFF	TGTGCCAGTAGCCCCCAGGGGTTTGCAACTAATGAAAAACTGTTTTTT
TRBV28	-	TRBJ2-1	TRBD2	CASSSAGVSYNEQFF	TGTGCCAGCAGCTCTGCGGGGGTCTCCTACAATGAGCAGTTCTTC
TRBV5-1	-	TRBJ2-2	TRBD1	CASTLLDRANTGELFF	TGCGCCAGCACCCTTTTAGACAGGGCAAACACCGGGGAGCTGTTTTTT
TRBV28	-	TRBJ1-3	-	CASGGLVDSGNTIYF	TGTGCCAGCGGGGGGTTAGTCGACTCTGGAAACACCATATATTTT
TRBV28	-	TRBJ1-2	-	CASRTGYGYTF	TGTGCCAGCAGGACAGGCTATGGCTACACCTTC
TRBV6-1	-	TRBJ1-5	TRBD1	CASSGMTGNNQPQHF	TGTGCCAGCAGCGGGATGACAGGGAACAATCAGCCCCAGCATTTT
TRBV5-6	few	TRBJ1-2	-	CASSLAGSGGYTF	TGTGCCAGCAGCTTGGCCGGGTCCGGTGGCTACACCTTC
TRBV4-1	once	TRBJ1-3	TRBD1	CASNQDRGGNTIYF	TGCGCCAGCAACCAAGACAGGGGCGGAAACACCATATATTTT
TRBV28	-	TRBJ1-2	-	CASSLLSNYGYTF	TGTGCCAGCAGTTTACTTTCTAACTATGGCTACACCTTC
TRBV27	once	TRBJ2-1	-	CASSLRLEGNEQFF	TGTGCCAGCAGCCTTCGACTAGAGGGTAATGAGCAGTTCTTC
TRBV11-1	few	TRBJ2-7	-	CASSRQEGMAYEQYF	TGTGCCAGCAGCCGACAGGAAGGGATGGCCTACGAGCAGTACTTC
TRBV5-1	-	TRBJ1-1	TRBD1	CASSLGQGREGTEAFF	TGCGCCAGCAGCTTAGGACAGGGTAGAGAGGGCACTGAAGCTTTCTTT
TRBV10-3	-	TRBJ1-1	TRBD1	CAISDMRTGVAEAFF	TGTGCCATCAGTGATATGCGGACAGGGGTTGCTGAAGCTTTCTTT
TRBV19	-	TRBJ1-2	TRBD1	CASSIAGTGGYGYTF	TGTGCCAGTAGTATAGCCGGGACAGGGGGGTATGGCTACACCTTC
TRBV28	-	TRBJ1-4	-	CASSFPRDISTNEKLFF	TGTGCCAGCAGTTTCCCGAGGGACATTTCAACTAATGAAAAACTGTTTTTT
TRBV2	few	TRBJ2-6	-	CASRESGANVLTF	TGTGCCAGCAGGGAGTCTGGGGCCAACGTCCTGACTTTC
TRBV27	-	TRBJ2-7	-	CASRKWTGSYEQYF	TGTGCCAGCAGGAAGTGGACGGGGTCCTACGAGCAGTACTTC
TRBV7-2	-	TRBJ1-2	-	CASSLGQSYGYTF	TGTGCCAGCAGCTTAGGACAGTCCTATGGCTACACCTTC
TRBV27	-	TRBJ2-5	TRBD2	CASSLGLAGTETQYF	TGTGCCAGCAGTTTAGGGCTAGCGGGGACAGAGACCCAGTACTTC
TRBV19	-	TRBJ1-4	TRBD1	CASDRGGTNEKLFF	TGTGCCTCGGACAGGGGCGGAACTAATGAAAAACTGTTTTTT
TRBV5-8	-	TRBJ1-2	-	CASSLQDFYGYTF	TGTGCCAGCAGCTTACAGGATTTCTATGGCTACACCTTC
TRBV2	once	TRBJ2-1	-	CASSPPGPLADEQFF	TGTGCCAGCTCGCCCCCGGGTCCCCTCGCGGATGAGCAGTTCTTC
TRBV29-1	-	TRBJ1-5	-	CSVAGTRNQPQHF	TGCAGCGTTGCCGGGACTAGGAATCAGCCCCAGCATTTT
TRBV18	-	TRBJ2-2	-	CASSSRRLDVGTGELFF	TGTGCCAGCTCATCACGCCGTCTAGATGTCGGCACCGGGGAGCTGTTTTTT
TRBV5-1	-	TRBJ1-2	-	CASSPGLIISSYGGYGYTF	TGCGCCAGCAGCCCGGGTTTGATAATTTCTTCTTACGGGGGCTATGGCTACACCTTC
TRBV2	few	TRBJ2-4	-	CASTGPVKNIQYF	TGTGCCAGCACTGGGCCAGTCAAAAACATTCAGTACTTC
TRBV4-3	-	TRBJ2-1	TRBD1	CASSQQGDRGLDEQFF	TGCGCCAGCAGCCAACAAGGGGACAGGGGGCTCGATGAGCAGTTCTTC
TRBV28	-	TRBJ1-2	TRBD1	CASSVQGAGYGYTF	TGTGCCAGCAGTGTTCAGGGGGCAGGCTATGGCTACACCTTC
TRBV7-3	-	TRBJ1-2	TRBD1	CASSPSPGTGYGYTF	TGTGCCAGCAGCCCAAGTCCCGGGACAGGCTATGGCTACACCTTC
TRBV27	-	TRBJ2-2	-	CASSLIGTLNTGELFF	TGTGCCAGCAGTTTAATCGGGACTCTGAACACCGGGGAGCTGTTTTTT
TRBV27	-	TRBJ2-1	TRBD2	CASSLRTLAGGRNEQFF	TGTGCCAGCAGTTTGCGGACCCTAGCGGGAGGGCGTAATGAGCAGTTCTTC
TRBV6-1	-	TRBJ2-5	TRBD1	CASSVDRGRETQYF	TGTGCCAGCAGTGTAGACAGGGGGCGTGAGACCCAGTACTTC
TRBV6-5	-	TRBJ1-2	-	CASSYQLTLGNYGYTF	TGTGCCAGCAGTTACCAGCTAACTCTGGGGAACTATGGCTACACCTTC
TRBV28	once	TRBJ1-2	TRBD1	CASSPQDRVYGYTF	TGTGCCAGCAGTCCCCAGGACAGGGTGTATGGCTACACCTTC
TRBV5-6	-	TRBJ1-1	-	CASSLGDRRMNTEAFF	TGTGCCAGCAGCTTAGGGGATAGGAGGATGAACACTGAAGCTTTCTTT
TRBV14	-	TRBJ1-2	-	CASSQGGIVDYGYTF	TGTGCCAGCAGCCAGGGCGGGATAGTTGACTATGGCTACACCTTC
TRBV27	few	TRBJ1-1	-	CASSFTVSMNTEAFF	TGTGCCAGCAGTTTTACAGTTTCCATGAACACTGAAGCTTTCTTT